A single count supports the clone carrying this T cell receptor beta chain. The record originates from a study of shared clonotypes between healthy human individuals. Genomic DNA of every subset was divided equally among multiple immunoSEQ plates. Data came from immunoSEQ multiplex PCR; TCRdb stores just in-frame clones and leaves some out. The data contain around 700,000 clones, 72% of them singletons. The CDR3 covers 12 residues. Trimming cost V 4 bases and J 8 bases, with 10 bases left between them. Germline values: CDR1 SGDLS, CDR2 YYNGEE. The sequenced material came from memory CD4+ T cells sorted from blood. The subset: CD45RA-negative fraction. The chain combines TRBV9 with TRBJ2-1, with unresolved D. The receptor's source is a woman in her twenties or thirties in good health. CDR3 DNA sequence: TGTGCCAGCAGCCCCCTCGGGCATGAGCAGTTCTTC. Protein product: CASSPLGHEQFF.